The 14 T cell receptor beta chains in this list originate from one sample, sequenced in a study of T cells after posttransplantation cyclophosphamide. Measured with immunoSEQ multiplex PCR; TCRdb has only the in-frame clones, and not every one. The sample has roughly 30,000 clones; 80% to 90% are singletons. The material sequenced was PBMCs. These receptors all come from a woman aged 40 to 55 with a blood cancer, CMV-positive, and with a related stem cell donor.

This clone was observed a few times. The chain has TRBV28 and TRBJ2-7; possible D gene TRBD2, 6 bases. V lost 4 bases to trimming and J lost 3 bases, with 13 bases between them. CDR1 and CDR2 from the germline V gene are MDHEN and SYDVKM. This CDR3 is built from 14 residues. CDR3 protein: CASSSLTRIYEQYF. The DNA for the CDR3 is TGTGCCAGCAGTTCCTTGACTAGAATCTACGAGCAGTACTTC.

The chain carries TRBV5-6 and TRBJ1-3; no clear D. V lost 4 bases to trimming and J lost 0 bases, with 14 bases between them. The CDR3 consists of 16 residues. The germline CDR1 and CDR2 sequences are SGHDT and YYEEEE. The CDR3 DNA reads TGTGCCAGCAGCAAACCCGCAGGTCGCTCTGGAAACACCATATATTTT. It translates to CASSKPAGRSGNTIYF.

The DNA of the CDR3 is TGTGCCAGCAGCTTTTTTGGAGGTGTTGAAAAACTGTTTTTT. Encoded protein: CASSFFGGVEKLFF. V gene TRBV7-9 combines with J gene TRBJ1-4; D not certain. The germline V gene has CDR1 SEHNR and CDR2 FQNEAQ (reference sequence). The length of the CDR3 is 14 residues. V lost 3 bases, J lost 7 bases, and 12 bases lay in between.

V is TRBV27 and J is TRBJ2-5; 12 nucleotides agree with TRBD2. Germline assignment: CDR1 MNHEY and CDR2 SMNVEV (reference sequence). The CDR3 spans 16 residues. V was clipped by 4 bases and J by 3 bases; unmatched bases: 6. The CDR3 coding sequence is TGTGCCAGCAGTTCCTCGCGGACTAGCGGGGAAGAGACCCAGTACTTC. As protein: CASSSSRTSGEETQYF.

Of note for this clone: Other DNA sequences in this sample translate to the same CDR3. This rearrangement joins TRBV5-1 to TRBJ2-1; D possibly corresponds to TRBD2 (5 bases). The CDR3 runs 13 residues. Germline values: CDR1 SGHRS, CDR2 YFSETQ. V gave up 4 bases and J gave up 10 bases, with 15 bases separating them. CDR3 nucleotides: TGCGCCAGCAGCCCCGGGCGGGTGGGCGAGCAGTTCTTC. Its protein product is CASSPGRVGEQFF.

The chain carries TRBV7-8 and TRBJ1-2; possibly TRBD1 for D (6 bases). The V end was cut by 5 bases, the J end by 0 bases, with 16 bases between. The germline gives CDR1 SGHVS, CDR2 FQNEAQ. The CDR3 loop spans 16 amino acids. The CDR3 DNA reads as TGTGCCAGCAGCATCCGGCCAGGGACAACTAACTATGGCTACACCTTC. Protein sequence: CASSIRPGTTNYGYTF.

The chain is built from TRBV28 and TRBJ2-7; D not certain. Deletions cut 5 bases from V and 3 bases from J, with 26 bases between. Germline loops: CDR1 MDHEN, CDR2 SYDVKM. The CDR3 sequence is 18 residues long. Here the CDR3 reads CASSPSDGASGIFYEQYF. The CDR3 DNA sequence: TGTGCCAGCAGTCCCTCCGACGGCGCCTCAGGAATATTCTACGAGCAGTACTTC.

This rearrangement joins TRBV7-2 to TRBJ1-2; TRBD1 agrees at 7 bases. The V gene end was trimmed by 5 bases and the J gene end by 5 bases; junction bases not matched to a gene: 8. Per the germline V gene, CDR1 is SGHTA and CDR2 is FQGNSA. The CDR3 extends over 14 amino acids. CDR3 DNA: TGTGCCAGCAGCCCCCGGACAGGTGTTTATGGCTACACCTTC. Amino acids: CASSPRTGVYGYTF.

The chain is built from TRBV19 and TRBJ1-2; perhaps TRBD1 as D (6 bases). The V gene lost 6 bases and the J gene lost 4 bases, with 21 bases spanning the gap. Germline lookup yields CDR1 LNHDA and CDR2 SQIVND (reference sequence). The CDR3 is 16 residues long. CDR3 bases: TGTGCCAGTAGGCCAACCTCAGGGGTAATGGGCTATGGCTACACCTTC. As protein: CASRPTSGVMGYGYTF.

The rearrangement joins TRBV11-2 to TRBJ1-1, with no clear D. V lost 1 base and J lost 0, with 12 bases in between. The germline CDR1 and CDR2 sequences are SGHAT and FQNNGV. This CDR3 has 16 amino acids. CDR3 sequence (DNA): TGTGCCAGCAGCTTAGTGGTTTCGGGATTGAACACTGAAGCTTTCTTT. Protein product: CASSLVVSGLNTEAFF.

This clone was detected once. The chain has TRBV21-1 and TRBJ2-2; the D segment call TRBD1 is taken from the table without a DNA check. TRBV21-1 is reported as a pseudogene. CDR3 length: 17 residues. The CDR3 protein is CASSKALFQGNTGELFF. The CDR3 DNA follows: TGTGCCAGCAGCAAAGCGCTCTTTCAGGGGAACACCGGGGAGCTGTTTTTT.

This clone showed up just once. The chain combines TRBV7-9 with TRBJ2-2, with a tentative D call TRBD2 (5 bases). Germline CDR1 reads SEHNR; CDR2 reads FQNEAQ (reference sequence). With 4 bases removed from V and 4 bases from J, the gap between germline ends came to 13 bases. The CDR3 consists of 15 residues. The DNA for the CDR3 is TGTGCCAGCAGCTCCGTTGAGGGCGGCACCGGGGAGCTGTTTTTT. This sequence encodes CASSSVEGGTGELFF.

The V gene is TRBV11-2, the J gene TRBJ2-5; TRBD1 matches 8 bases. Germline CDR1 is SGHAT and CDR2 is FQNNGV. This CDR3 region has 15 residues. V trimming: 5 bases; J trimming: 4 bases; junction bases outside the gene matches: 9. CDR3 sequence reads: CASSPGQGRGETQYF. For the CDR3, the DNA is TGTGCCAGCAGCCCCGGACAGGGTAGAGGAGAGACCCAGTACTTC. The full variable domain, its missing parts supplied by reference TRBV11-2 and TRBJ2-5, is EAGVAQSPRYKIIEKRQSVAFWCNPISGHATLYWYQQILGQGPKLLIQFQNNGVVDDSQLPKDRFSAERLKGVDSTLKIQPAKLEDSAVYLCASSPGQGRGETQYFGPGTRLLVL.

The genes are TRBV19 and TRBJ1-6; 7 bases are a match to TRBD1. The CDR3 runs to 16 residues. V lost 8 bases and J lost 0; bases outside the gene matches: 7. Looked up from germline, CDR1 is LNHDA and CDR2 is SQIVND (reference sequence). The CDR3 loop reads CASCGTESSYNSPLHF. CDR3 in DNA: TGTGCCAGTTGCGGGACAGAGAGCTCCTATAATTCACCCCTCCACTTT. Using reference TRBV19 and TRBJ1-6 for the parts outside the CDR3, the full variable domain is DGGITQSPKYLFRKEGQNVTLSCEQNLNHDAMYWYRQDPGQGLRLIYYSQIVNDFQKGDIAEGYSVSREKKESFPLTVTSAQKNPTAFYLCASCGTESSYNSPLHFGNGTRLTVT.